The 18 T cell receptor beta chains in this list originate from one sample, sequenced in a study of T cell repertoires in ileal Crohn's disease. Time point in this sample: neoterminal ileum biopsy at postoperative endoscopy, about 6 months after surgery. Data came from immunoSEQ multiplex PCR; TCRdb stores just in-frame clones and leaves some out. This table holds 12,000 or so clones, 65% to 85% found once. Sequencing used ileal tissue. These receptors came from an adult with Crohn's disease.

The rearrangement uses TRBV11-2 and TRBJ2-7, with TRBD2 matching over 14 bases. The junction had 4 bases not matched to a gene; V was cut back by 5 bases and J by 4 bases. This CDR3 is 15 amino acids long. CDR1 is SGHAT and CDR2 is FQNNGV in the germline V gene. The CDR3 region has the DNA TGTGCCAGCAGCCAGGGACTAGCGGGAGCGTACGAGCAGTACTTC. Its translation: CASSQGLAGAYEQYF.

The chain combines TRBV5-6 with TRBJ1-1, with D maybe TRBD1 (5 bases). CDR3 size: 13 residues. V lost 2 bases to trimming and J lost 11 bases, with 16 bases between them. CDR1 SGHDT and CDR2 YYEEEE come from the germline V gene. CDR3 DNA: TGTGCCAGCAGCTTATCGGGGGGGGGTCCGGCTTTCTTT. This gives the protein CASSLSGGGPAFF.

The chain uses TRBV27 and TRBJ2-7; D is perhaps TRBD2 (7 bases). Trimming stripped 3 bases from V and 1 base from J, with 22 bases between. The CDR3 covers 18 residues. The germline V gene has CDR1 MNHEY and CDR2 SMNVEV (reference sequence). The CDR3 DNA follows: TGTGCCAGCAGTTTCCGGGACAACCGCCTTAGCGGGTCCTACGAGCAGTACTTC. It specifies CASSFRDNRLSGSYEQYF.

J is TRBJ1-1 and V is TRBV28; TRBD1 might be the D (6 bases). In germline, CDR1 is MDHEN, CDR2 SYDVKM. V lost 6 bases and J lost 0, with 17 bases in between. The CDR3 contains 16 residues. CDR3 sequence reads: CASRPYWDTLNTEAFF. In DNA, the CDR3 is TGTGCCAGCAGACCCTATTGGGACACCCTGAACACTGAAGCTTTCTTT.

The rearrangement joins TRBV11-1 to TRBJ2-6; D is ambiguous. The germline V and J ends were trimmed by 5 bases and 4 bases, with 15 bases remaining between them. The CDR3 runs to 16 residues. Germline V lookup: CDR1 SGHAT, CDR2 FQDESV (reference sequence). The CDR3 coding sequence is TGTGCCAGCAGCCCGACTGAGTGGGTGGGGGCCAACGTCCTGACTTTC. Amino acid sequence: CASSPTEWVGANVLTF.

Here the CDR3 reads CASSFGTRALGETQYF. In DNA form, the CDR3 reads TGTGCCAGCAGCTTCGGGACAAGGGCCCTTGGGGAGACCCAGTACTTC. The V and J genes are TRBV7-6 and TRBJ2-5, with a tentative D call TRBD1 (6 bases). The CDR3 has 16 amino acids. CDR1 and CDR2 from the germline V gene are SGHVS and FNYEAQ. Between the trimmed V and J ends, which lost 3 bases and 5 bases, there was a span of 19 bases.

Worth noting for this clone: This specimen includes other DNA sequences encoding the same CDR3. The J gene is TRBJ2-1, the V gene TRBV7-3; TRBD2 agrees at 11 bases. This CDR3 has 15 amino acids. Germline assignment: CDR1 SGHTA and CDR2 FQGTGA. The V gene end was trimmed by 5 bases and the J gene end by 4 bases; junction bases not matched to a gene: 4. The CDR3 reads CASSLGLAEYNEQFF. The CDR3 coding sequence is TGTGCCAGCAGCCTGGGACTAGCGGAGTACAATGAGCAGTTCTTC.

The chain employs TRBV9 and TRBJ2-2; D remains ambiguous. The CDR3 extends over 17 amino acids. Trimming took 0 bases from V and 2 from J, leaving 14 bases between them. Germline assignment: CDR1 SGDLS and CDR2 YYNGEE. The CDR3 reads CASSVGGTPRNTGELFF. CDR3 sequence (DNA): TGTGCCAGCAGCGTAGGAGGAACTCCCCGAAACACCGGGGAGCTGTTTTTT.

This clone is large by share. The same CDR3 also results from other DNA sequences found in this sample. This CDR3 is CATSASRNTEAFF. The CDR3 region has the DNA TGTGCCACCAGCGCAAGCCGGAACACTGAAGCTTTCTTT. This rearrangement joins TRBV15 to TRBJ1-1; D not certain. In germline, CDR1 is LNHNV, CDR2 YYDKDF (reference sequence). Trimming took off 5 bases at V and 1 base at J, with 8 bases between the two ends. The CDR3 contains 13 residues.

V is TRBV5-4 and J is TRBJ1-2; D is perhaps TRBD1 (6 bases). V was clipped by 4 bases and J by 0 bases, with 10 bases between them. The CDR3 loop spans 14 amino acids. Germline V gene data show CDR1 as SGHNT and CDR2 as YYREEE (reference sequence). This chain's CDR3 is CASSPWTANYGYTF. The CDR3 DNA sequence: TGTGCCAGCAGCCCATGGACAGCTAACTATGGCTACACCTTC.

The J gene is TRBJ2-5, the V gene TRBV5-4; TRBD2 matches 9 bases. The ends lost 4 bases at V and 11 bases at J; junction bases unmatched: 6. This CDR3 is 12 amino acids long. Germline V lookup: CDR1 SGHNT, CDR2 YYREEE (reference sequence). The DNA for the CDR3 is TGTGCCAGCAGCGACCGGACTAGCGCGCAGTACTTC. This sequence encodes CASSDRTSAQYF.

V and J are TRBV5-1 and TRBJ2-3; D unresolved. Between the trimmed V and J ends, which lost 4 bases and 0 bases, there was a span of 15 bases. Germline CDR1 and CDR2: SGHRS and YFSETQ. This CDR3 spans 16 amino acids. CDR3 sequence (DNA): TGCGCCAGCAGCACCAGGCCCCAATGGAGCACAGATACGCAGTATTTT. Its protein is CASSTRPQWSTDTQYF.

This sequence joins TRBV10-2 and TRBJ2-1, with D uncertain. The germline V gene has CDR1 WSHSY and CDR2 SAAADI. The CDR3 is 14 residues long. V dropped 5 bases and J dropped 0 bases, with 8 bases sitting between them. The CDR3 region has the DNA TGCGCCAGCAGTATGCGGAGCTCCTACAATGAGCAGTTCTTC. Protein: CASSMRSSYNEQFF.

The CDR3 coding sequence is TGTGCCAGCAGCCTTGGACAGGGAGCCTATGGCTACACCTTC. It encodes CASSLGQGAYGYTF. The chain uses TRBV5-5 and TRBJ1-2; 8 nucleotides align to TRBD1. Germline V gene sequence: CDR1 SGHKS, CDR2 YYEKEE (reference sequence). V was pared by 4 bases and J by 4 bases, with 6 bases of the junction left unmatched. This CDR3 comprises 14 residues.

The V and J genes are TRBV2 and TRBJ2-3; 8 nucleotides align to TRBD1. V was clipped by 2 bases and J by 3 bases; unmatched bases: 1. There are 14 residues in the CDR3. The germline V gene encodes CDR1 SNHLY and CDR2 FYNNEI. CDR3: CASSEQGATDTQYF. The CDR3 nucleotides are TGTGCCAGCAGTGAACAGGGGGCGACAGATACGCAGTATTTT.

The chain joins TRBV7-2 to TRBJ1-4, with 9 bases fitting TRBD1. CDR1 and CDR2 (germline): SGHTA, FQGNSA. The CDR3 loop spans 13 amino acids. Trimming took 3 bases from V and 8 from J; bases not matched to a gene: 1. The CDR3 region has the DNA TGTGCCAGCAGCTTGGGGACAGGGGAAAAACTGTTTTTT. Its protein product is CASSLGTGEKLFF.

The chain couples TRBV28 to TRBJ1-1; 8 nucleotides agree with TRBD1. This CDR3 spans 14 amino acids. The germline gives CDR1 MDHEN, CDR2 SYDVKM. V shed 5 bases and J 5 bases; nucleotides not matched to a gene: 7. The CDR3 is CASSSTGGRTEAFF. The CDR3 DNA follows: TGTGCCAGCAGTAGTACAGGGGGAAGAACTGAAGCTTTCTTT.

The table lists this clone with a few counts. The rearrangement uses TRBV28 and TRBJ2-4; 12 bases are a match to TRBD2. With V trimmed by 6 bases and J by 8 bases, 11 bases remained unmatched. CDR3 size: 16 residues. Germline V gene lookup returns CDR1 MDHEN and CDR2 SYDVKM. Here the CDR3 DNA reads TGTGCCAGCAGACGGCTAGCGGGAGGGGAGGGTGACATTCAGTACTTC. As protein: CASRRLAGGEGDIQYF. The full variable domain, rest sourced from reference TRBV28 and TRBJ2-4, is DVKVTQSSRYLVKRTGEKVFLECVQDMDHENMFWYRQDPGLGLRLIYFSYDVKMKEKGDIPEGYSVSREKKERFSLILESASTNQTSMYLCASRRLAGGEGDIQYFGAGTRLSVL.